The 5 T cell receptor beta chains in this list originate from one sample, sequenced in a study of OX40 agonist ivuxolimab in advanced cancers. Profiling relied on immunoSEQ multiplex PCR, and the TCRdb table lists in-frame clones only, not all of them. The sample has under 85,000 clones, around nine tenths seen once. The source material was CD4+ or CD8+ T cells sorted from blood, sampled in a trial of the OX40 agonist ivuxolimab. The receptors derive from an adult with an advanced solid tumor such as melanoma, head and neck, liver or kidney cancer.

The sample holds one count of this clone. The rearrangement uses TRBV6-6 and TRBJ2-7, with D possibly being TRBD1 (6 bases). Per the germline V gene, CDR1 is MNHNY and CDR2 is SVGAGI (reference sequence). This CDR3 has 12 amino acids. Trimming pared 4 bases from V and 9 bases from J, leaving 13 bases between. The CDR3 DNA reads as TGTGCCAGCAGTTCCCGGCAGGGGCGGCAGTACTTC. Protein sequence: CASSSRQGRQYF.

This chain uses TRBV30 with TRBJ1-1; D ambiguous. In germline, CDR1 is GTSNPN, CDR2 SVGIG (reference sequence). V was clipped by 3 bases and J by 4 bases, with 12 bases between them. The length of the CDR3 is 13 residues. The CDR3, as DNA: TGTGCCTGGAGCCCCAAGATCTTCACTGAAGCTTTCTTT. Protein: CAWSPKIFTEAFF.

This chain connects TRBV5-5 to TRBJ2-7; D not certain. The V end was cut by 4 bases, the J end by 3 bases, with 8 bases between. Germline values: CDR1 SGHKS, CDR2 YYEKEE (reference sequence). The CDR3 runs to 12 residues. The CDR3 coding sequence is TGTGCCAGCAGCCGAACAAACTACGAGCAGTACTTC. It translates to CASSRTNYEQYF.

J is TRBJ2-7 and V is TRBV28, with D maybe TRBD1 (6 bases). CDR1 is MDHEN and CDR2 is SYDVKM in the germline V gene. Deletions cut 4 bases from V and 9 bases from J, with 25 bases between. The CDR3 sequence is 16 residues long. In nucleotides, the CDR3 is TGTGCCAGCAGTTCCGGGACACCGGGAACCATACGAGGGCAGTACTTC. Translating gives CASSSGTPGTIRGQYF.

Points on this clone: Mismatch with germline at one junction end may stem from a read error. The chain is built from TRBV7-9 and TRBJ2-1, with unresolved D. Per germline, CDR1 SEHNR and CDR2 FQNEAQ (reference sequence). This CDR3 contains 13 residues. This CDR3 is CASSFGGHNGQFF. The CDR3 DNA reads TGTGCCAGCAGCTTCGGCGGTCACAATGGGCAGTTCTTC.